The clone carrying this T cell receptor beta chain was counted once. This sample is drawn from a study of blood T cell repertoires in COVID-19. CDR1 and CDR2 (germline): SNHLY, FYNNEI. This CDR3 is built from 14 residues. The V gene lost 8 bases and the J gene lost 0 bases, with 13 bases spanning the gap. Only in-frame clones appear in the TCRdb table, and some are missing; sequencing was by immunoSEQ multiplex PCR. The sample consists of under 300,000 clones, about 83% of them appearing once. The V call is TRBV2, the J call TRBJ1-1; D is unresolved. The receptor's source is a human donor in a cohort sampled during active COVID-19. Material for sequencing was peripheral blood. For the CDR3, the DNA is TGTGCCAGCGTTTCGGAGGTTGTGAACACTGAAGCTTTCTTT. Its translation is CASVSEVVNTEAFF.